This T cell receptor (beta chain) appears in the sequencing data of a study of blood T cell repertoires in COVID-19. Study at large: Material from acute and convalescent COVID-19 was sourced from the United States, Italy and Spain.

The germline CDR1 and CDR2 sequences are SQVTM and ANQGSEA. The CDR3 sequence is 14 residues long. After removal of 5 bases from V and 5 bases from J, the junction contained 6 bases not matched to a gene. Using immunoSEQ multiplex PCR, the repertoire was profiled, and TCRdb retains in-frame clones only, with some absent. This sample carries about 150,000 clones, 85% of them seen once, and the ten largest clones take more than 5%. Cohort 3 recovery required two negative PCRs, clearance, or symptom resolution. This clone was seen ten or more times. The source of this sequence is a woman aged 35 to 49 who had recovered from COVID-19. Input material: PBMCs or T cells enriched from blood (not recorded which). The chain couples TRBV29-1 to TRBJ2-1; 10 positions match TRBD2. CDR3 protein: CSVLGLAEHNEQFF. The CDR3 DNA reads TGCAGCGTTTTAGGACTAGCGGAGCACAATGAGCAGTTCTTC.